These 14 T cell receptor beta chains originate from one sample sequenced in a study of blood T cell repertoires in COVID-19. The repertoire was sequenced with immunoSEQ multiplex PCR; TCRdb's copy has only in-frame clones and lacks some. The sample includes approximately 150,000 clones, approximately 81% seen only once; the top ten take about 5.8%. The sample consisted of PBMCs or T cells enriched from blood (not recorded which). The receptors derive from a woman aged 40-49 years with acute COVID-19.

This clone appeared a single time. V is TRBV15 and J is TRBJ2-1; possibly TRBD2 for D (6 bases). Deletions cut 5 bases from V and 0 bases from J, with 23 bases between. Germline-derived CDR1 and CDR2 are LNHNV and YYDKDF (reference sequence). This CDR3 has 19 amino acids. In DNA form, the CDR3 reads TGTGCCACCAGCGGAAGGCTCCGGGACTCCTCATTCTCCTACAATGAGCAGTTCTTC. Its translation is CATSGRLRDSSFSYNEQFF.

Written as DNA, the CDR3 is TGTGCCACCAGCCAAAGAGCACAGGGGTTGGGCGAGCAGTACTTC. This translates into CATSQRAQGLGEQYF. The chain couples TRBV15 to TRBJ2-7; 7 bases fit TRBD1. The CDR3 has 15 residues. V trimming: 5 bases; J trimming: 6 bases; junction bases outside the gene matches: 13. The germline V gene encodes CDR1 LNHNV and CDR2 YYDKDF (reference sequence).

V is TRBV27 and J is TRBJ2-2; D remains ambiguous. Deletions cut 11 bases from V and 5 bases from J, with 6 bases between. Germline V gives CDR1 MNHEY, CDR2 SMNVEV (reference sequence). The length of the CDR3 is 10 residues. CDR3: CAAGTGELFF. DNA of the CDR3: TGTGCCGCCGGGACCGGGGAGCTGTTTTTT.

This clone has more than one count but fewer than ten. CDR3 region: CASSPRSMLTGNTIYF. The DNA of the CDR3 is TGTGCCAGTAGTCCCCGTAGTATGCTCACCGGAAACACCATATATTTT. V gene TRBV19 combines with J gene TRBJ1-3; no clear D gene. Germline loops: CDR1 LNHDA, CDR2 SQIVND (reference sequence). The length of the CDR3 is 16 residues. The V gene lost 5 bases and the J gene lost 4 bases, with 18 bases spanning the gap.

Worth noting for this clone: Other nucleotide sequences in the sample specify the same CDR3. The rearrangement joins TRBV5-1 to TRBJ2-1; TRBD2 aligns across 9 bases. The junction had 4 bases not matched to a gene; V was cut back by 0 bases and J by 0 bases. This CDR3 contains 17 residues. CDR1 is SGHRS, CDR2 YFSETQ, per germline. CDR3 loop: CASSLEGSGSSYNEQFF. CDR3 nucleotide sequence: TGCGCCAGCAGCTTGGAAGGTAGCGGGAGCTCCTACAATGAGCAGTTCTTC.

CDR3 protein: CASSHLPQGATDTQYF. DNA for the CDR3: TGCGCCAGCAGCCACCTACCACAGGGGGCTACAGATACGCAGTATTTT. The V call is TRBV4-1, the J call TRBJ2-3; 9 bases align to TRBD1. In germline, CDR1 is MGHRA, CDR2 YSYEKL. CDR3 length: 16 amino acids. V lost 3 bases to trimming and J lost 3 bases; unmatched junction nucleotides: 7.

This clone was seen more than once but under ten times. V usage is TRBV27 and J usage is TRBJ2-7; D is ambiguous. There are 13 residues in the CDR3. Germline V CDR1 and CDR2: MNHEY, SMNVEV (reference sequence). The V gene lost 5 bases and the J gene lost 1 base, with 9 bases spanning the gap. CDR3 bases: TGTGCCAGCAGTCTCCGAACTTCCTACGAGCAGTACTTC. It codes for CASSLRTSYEQYF.

This chain connects TRBV15 to TRBJ2-5; 8 nucleotides agree with TRBD1. From germline, CDR1 is LNHNV and CDR2 YYDKDF (reference sequence). V shed 3 bases, J shed 6 bases, and the junction held 9 bases outside the gene matches. The length of the CDR3 is 15 residues. CDR3 nucleotide sequence: TGTGCCACCAGCAGCCCAACCGGGACAGGAAAGACCCAGTACTTC. This codes for CATSSPTGTGKTQYF. Complete variable domain (other parts from reference TRBV15 and TRBJ2-5): DAMVIQNPRYQVTQFGKPVTLSCSQTLNHNVMYWYQQKSSQAPKLLFHYYDKDFNNEADTPDNFQSRRPNTSFCFLDIRSPGLGDTAMYLCATSSPTGTGKTQYFGPGTRLLVL.

The rearrangement uses TRBV19 and TRBJ1-2; 11 bases map to TRBD1. J lost 4 bases, V lost 5 bases, and 6 bases had no gene match. This CDR3 contains 15 residues. Germline CDR1 LNHDA, CDR2 SQIVND (reference sequence). This chain's CDR3 is CASSFRTGGLYGYTF. The CDR3 nucleotides are TGTGCCAGTAGTTTCCGGACAGGGGGCCTCTATGGCTACACCTTC. Combining the CDR3 with reference TRBV19 and TRBJ1-2 gives the whole variable domain DGGITQSPKYLFRKEGQNVTLSCEQNLNHDAMYWYRQDPGQGLRLIYYSQIVNDFQKGDIAEGYSVSREKKESFPLTVTSAQKNPTAFYLCASSFRTGGLYGYTFGSGTRLTVV.

The rearrangement joins TRBV3-1 (or the pseudogene TRBV3-2) to TRBJ2-2; TRBD2 agrees at 11 bases. The V and J ends lost 4 bases and 4 bases, in that order; junction bases with no gene match: 8. The CDR3 has 17 residues. Per germline, CDR1 LGHDT and CDR2 YNNKEL (reference sequence). CDR3 region: CASSRNSGRAVTGELFF. CDR3 DNA: TGTGCCAGCAGCCGAAATAGCGGGAGGGCGGTCACCGGGGAGCTGTTTTTT.

The chain couples TRBV5-1 to TRBJ2-7; 10 bases align to TRBD1. Germline trimming cut 0 bases from V and 3 bases from J; bases unmatched to any gene: 9. CDR3 size: 17 residues. CDR1 is SGHRS and CDR2 is YFSETQ in the germline V gene. The CDR3 coding sequence is TGCGCCAGCAGCTTGGGACAGGGGGCGCGTGAGGGCTACGAGCAGTACTTC. This codes for CASSLGQGAREGYEQYF.

The chain couples TRBV10-3 to TRBJ2-2, with D tentatively TRBD2 (7 bases). CDR3 length: 14 residues. CDR1 is ENHRY, CDR2 SYGVKD, per germline. Trimming pared 8 bases from V and 4 bases from J, leaving 14 bases between. The CDR3 coding sequence is TGTGCCATCCGGGAGGAGGGGGTCACCGGGGAGCTGTTTTTT. This sequence encodes CAIREEGVTGELFF.

This chain connects TRBV28 to TRBJ1-5; 7 bases align to TRBD1. The V gene end was trimmed by 6 bases and the J gene end by 7 bases; junction bases not matched to a gene: 6. This CDR3 has 13 amino acids. Per germline, CDR1 MDHEN and CDR2 SYDVKM. CDR3 coding DNA: TGTGCCAGCAGCCCGGGACAGAGACAGCCCCAGCATTTT. Translation gives CASSPGQRQPQHF.

The rearrangement uses TRBV5-6 and TRBJ2-3; D is possibly TRBD1 (6 bases). The CDR3 loop spans 15 amino acids. The V gene's germline CDR1 is SGHDT and CDR2 YYEEEE. V was pared by 9 bases and J by 5 bases, with 22 bases between. The CDR3 region is CATQRTLTGRDTQYF. CDR3 DNA: TGTGCCACCCAAAGGACACTAACAGGGAGAGATACGCAGTATTTT.